Each of the 5 T cell receptor beta chains below was sequenced from the same sample in a study of control samples from healthy donors and cancer patients. Method: immunoSEQ multiplex PCR; TCRdb's copy keeps in-frame clones and lacks some. The sample contains 400,000 to 500,000 clones, 80% to 95% of which appear only once. The source material was PBMCs. These TCRs come from a man in his forties with head and neck cancer.

The chain uses TRBV6-5 and TRBJ1-2; 10 bases align to TRBD1. Germline V gene data show CDR1 as MNHEY and CDR2 as SVGAGI. CDR3 size: 15 residues. Trimming at V came to 4 bases and at J to 3 bases, leaving 5 bases not matched to a gene. As DNA, the CDR3 is TGTGCCAGCAGTTCGGGGGACAGGGGCTACTATGGCTACACCTTC. Its protein product is CASSSGDRGYYGYTF.

The J gene is TRBJ2-5, the V gene TRBV13, with D perhaps matching TRBD2 (5 bases). The CDR3 extends over 15 amino acids. Germline CDR1 is PRHDT and CDR2 is FYEKMQ (reference sequence). Trimming stripped 5 bases from V and 4 bases from J, with 17 bases between. Written as DNA, the CDR3 is TGTGCCAGCAGCCAAGCTAACCTGGCGGGAGAGACCCAGTACTTC. Protein: CASSQANLAGETQYF. Complete variable domain (other parts from reference TRBV13 and TRBJ2-5): AAGVIQSPRHLIKEKRETATLKCYPIPRHDTVYWYQQGPGQDPQFLISFYEKMQSDKGSIPDRFSAQQFSDYHSELNMSSLELGDSALYFCASSQANLAGETQYFGPGTRLLVL.

The chain combines TRBV30 with TRBJ1-6; D remains unclear. V shed 1 base and J shed 4 bases, with 2 bases lying between them. CDR1 is GTSNPN, CDR2 SVGIG, per germline (reference sequence). This CDR3 contains 12 residues. CDR3 sequence: CAWSGYNSPLHF. CDR3 nucleotide sequence: TGTGCCTGGAGTGGATATAATTCACCCCTCCACTTT.

Comments on this clone: An end of the junction does not agree with germline; a read error may underlie this. The genes are TRBV7-7 and TRBJ2-5, with D tentatively TRBD1 or TRBD2 (5 bases each). Germline CDR1 reads SSHAT; CDR2 reads FNYEAQ (reference sequence). This CDR3 has 15 amino acids. The CDR3 region has the DNA TGTGCTAGCAGCTCCATTGGGACGCCTCAAGAGTCCCAGTACTTC. This translates into CASSSIGTPQESQYF.

The V gene is TRBV5-8, the J gene TRBJ1-5; weak D call: TRBD1 (5 bases). The germline CDR1 and CDR2 sequences are SGHTS and YDEGEE. V lost 4 bases, J lost 7 bases, and 15 bases lay in between. The CDR3 is 14 amino acids. The CDR3 nucleotides are TGTGCCAGCAGCCTGGTCGGGGAGGGGCAGCCCCAGCATTTT. Amino acids: CASSLVGEGQPQHF.